This T cell receptor (beta chain) is drawn from a study of T cell repertoires in cytomegalovirus infection. Notes on this clonotype: As yet, its antigen is unknown.

The length of the CDR3 is 14 residues. Per germline, CDR1 SGHVS and CDR2 FNYEAQ. V shed 5 bases and J 0 bases; nucleotides not matched to a gene: 4. TCRdb analysed the reads with MiXCR anew, one entry per CDR3 protein. The table has around 100,000 distinct CDR3 sequences, about 15% seen once. Study results and limitations: HLA-C-restricted CMV-specific TCR beta clonotypes were dominant in the ex vivo response.

The sequencing sample was made of PBMCs. The V and J genes are TRBV7-6 and TRBJ2-7, with 7 bases that match TRBD1. This receptor was identified in a human donor in good health (CMV status not recorded). Some clones in this sample may be carry-over from other donors' samples. The CDR3 loop reads CASSLGQSSYEQYF. The DNA of the CDR3 is TGTGCCAGCAGCCTGGGACAGAGCTCCTACGAGCAGTACTTC.